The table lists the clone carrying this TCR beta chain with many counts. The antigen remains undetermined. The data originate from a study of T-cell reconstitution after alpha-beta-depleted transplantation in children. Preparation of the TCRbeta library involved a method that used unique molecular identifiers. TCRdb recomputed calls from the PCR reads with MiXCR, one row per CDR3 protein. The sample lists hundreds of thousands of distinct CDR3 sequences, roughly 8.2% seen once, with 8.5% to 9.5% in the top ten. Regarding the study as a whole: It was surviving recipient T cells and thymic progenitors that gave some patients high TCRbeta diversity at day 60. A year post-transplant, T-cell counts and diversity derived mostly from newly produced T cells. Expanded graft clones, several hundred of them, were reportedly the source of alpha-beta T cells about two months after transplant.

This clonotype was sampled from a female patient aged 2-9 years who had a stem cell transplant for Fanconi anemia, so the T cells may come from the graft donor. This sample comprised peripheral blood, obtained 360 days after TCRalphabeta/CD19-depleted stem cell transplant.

CDR3 in DNA: TGTGCCAGCAGCAGGGGACTTGGCACTGAAGCTTTCTTT. Amino acid sequence: CASSRGLGTEAFF. V and J are TRBV7-9 and TRBJ1-1, with a weak D call TRBD1 (5 bases). The V end lost 5 bases, the J end lost 4 bases, and 11 bases lay between the germline ends. The CDR3 length is 13 residues. The germline V gene encodes CDR1 SEHNR and CDR2 FQNEAQ (reference sequence).